These T cell receptor beta chains were read from a single sample in a study of cytomegalovirus exposure and HLA in healthy donors. Here immunoSEQ multiplex PCR was the method, and the copy in TCRdb shows in-frame clones only, minus some. This sample has about 160,000 clones, with 75% to 85% found just once. The sample was PBMCs. Receptors originate from a woman aged 18-30 years in good health and CMV-seronegative. Both conserved end residues are part of each CDR3. Each record gives: CDR3 protein, CDR3 DNA, D gene, V gene, J gene, clone size. The D gene is left open where the match is weak. Not all rows give a size; the values are once, few, many and, for expanded clones, a class.

cdr3_aa: CASSFGQSNSPLHF; cdr3_nt: TGTGCCAGCAGCTTTGGACAGTCAAATTCACCCCTCCACTTT; d_call: -; v_call: TRBV5-4; j_call: TRBJ1-6; clone_size: -
cdr3_aa: CASSYEGARPEAFF; cdr3_nt: TGCGCCAGCAGTTACGAGGGGGCGCGGCCCGAAGCTTTCTTT; d_call: TRBD1; v_call: TRBV6-5; j_call: TRBJ1-1; clone_size: once
cdr3_aa: CASSMTSGIYEQYF; cdr3_nt: TGTGCCAGTAGTATGACTAGCGGAATCTACGAGCAGTACTTC; d_call: TRBD2; v_call: TRBV19; j_call: TRBJ2-7; clone_size: -
cdr3_aa: CASSQWQGKDEQYF; cdr3_nt: TGTGCCAGCAGCCAATGGCAGGGGAAGGACGAGCAGTACTTC; d_call: -; v_call: TRBV16; j_call: TRBJ2-7; clone_size: -
cdr3_aa: CASSLASSVSYEQYF; cdr3_nt: TGTGCCAGCAGCTTAGCCTCCAGCGTCTCCTACGAGCAGTACTTC; d_call: -; v_call: TRBV11-2; j_call: TRBJ2-7; clone_size: -
cdr3_aa: CASSFDRTPNYGYTF; cdr3_nt: TGTGCCAGCAGCTTTGACAGGACCCCGAACTATGGCTACACCTTC; d_call: -; v_call: TRBV11-2; j_call: TRBJ1-2; clone_size: -
cdr3_aa: CASSLPGQLANYGYTF; cdr3_nt: TGTGCCAGCAGCTTGCCGGGACAATTAGCTAACTATGGCTACACCTTC; d_call: -; v_call: TRBV7-9; j_call: TRBJ1-2; clone_size: few
cdr3_aa: CASSGRQGANSPLHF; cdr3_nt: TGTGCCAGTAGTGGCAGACAGGGGGCCAATTCACCCCTCCACTTT; d_call: TRBD1; v_call: TRBV19; j_call: TRBJ1-6; clone_size: -
cdr3_aa: CATSRDLPRRGFAGELFF; cdr3_nt: TGTGCCACCAGCAGAGACCTCCCTAGAAGGGGATTCGCCGGGGAGCTGTTTTTT; d_call: -; v_call: TRBV15; j_call: TRBJ2-2; clone_size: -
cdr3_aa: CASSQGDSNTGELFF; cdr3_nt: TGCGCCAGCAGCCAAGGGGACAGTAACACCGGGGAGCTGTTTTTT; d_call: TRBD1; v_call: TRBV4-1; j_call: TRBJ2-2; clone_size: -
cdr3_aa: CATGLPQSSYNEQFF; cdr3_nt: TGTGCCACTGGACTGCCTCAGAGCTCCTACAATGAGCAGTTCTTC; d_call: -; v_call: TRBV19; j_call: TRBJ2-1; clone_size: -
cdr3_aa: CSASYYYEQYF; cdr3_nt: TGCAGTGCTAGTTATTACTACGAGCAGTACTTC; d_call: -; v_call: TRBV20-1; j_call: TRBJ2-7; clone_size: -
cdr3_aa: CASSLPRRHTQYF; cdr3_nt: TGTGCCAGCAGTTTACCCCGGAGGCATACGCAGTATTTT; d_call: -; v_call: TRBV28; j_call: TRBJ2-3; clone_size: -
cdr3_aa: CASSSEGPEAFF; cdr3_nt: TGTGCCAGCAGCTCGGAGGGTCCTGAAGCTTTCTTT; d_call: -; v_call: TRBV13; j_call: TRBJ1-1; clone_size: few
cdr3_aa: CASSDLWGSGYTF; cdr3_nt: TGTGCCAGCAGTGATCTCTGGGGCTCTGGCTACACCTTC; d_call: -; v_call: TRBV6-1; j_call: TRBJ1-2; clone_size: few
cdr3_aa: CASSPGTGAYEQYF; cdr3_nt: TGTGCCAGCAGTCCCGGGACAGGGGCTTACGAGCAGTACTTC; d_call: TRBD1; v_call: TRBV5-5; j_call: TRBJ2-7; clone_size: once
cdr3_aa: CASSDSGRAGELFF; cdr3_nt: TGTGCCAGCAGTGACTCCGGGAGGGCCGGGGAGCTGTTTTTT; d_call: TRBD2; v_call: TRBV6-4; j_call: TRBJ2-2; clone_size: -
cdr3_aa: CASSQDRGDTGELFF; cdr3_nt: TGCGCCAGCAGCCAGGACAGGGGGGACACCGGGGAGCTGTTTTTT; d_call: TRBD1; v_call: TRBV5-1; j_call: TRBJ2-2; clone_size: -
cdr3_aa: CASSMWTGGNQPQHF; cdr3_nt: TGTGCCAGTAGTATGTGGACAGGAGGCAATCAGCCCCAGCATTTT; d_call: TRBD1; v_call: TRBV19; j_call: TRBJ1-5; clone_size: -
cdr3_aa: CASSLDRDQPQHF; cdr3_nt: TGTGCCAGCTCTCTAGACAGGGATCAGCCCCAGCATTTT; d_call: TRBD1; v_call: TRBV18; j_call: TRBJ1-5; clone_size: -